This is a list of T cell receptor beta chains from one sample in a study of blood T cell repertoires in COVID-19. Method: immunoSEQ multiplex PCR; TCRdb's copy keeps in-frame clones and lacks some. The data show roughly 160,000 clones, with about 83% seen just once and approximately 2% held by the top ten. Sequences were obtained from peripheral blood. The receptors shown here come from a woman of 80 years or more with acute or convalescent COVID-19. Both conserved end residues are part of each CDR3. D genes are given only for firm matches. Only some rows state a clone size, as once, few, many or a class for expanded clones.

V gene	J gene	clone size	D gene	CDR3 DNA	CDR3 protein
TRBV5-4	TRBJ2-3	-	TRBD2	TGTGCCAGCAGCTTGGGTGGTAGCGGGAGACATACGCAGTATTTT	CASSLGGSGRHTQYF
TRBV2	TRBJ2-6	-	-	TGTGCCAGCAGTACAGGTTTACCCTCTGGGGCCAACGTCCTGACTTTC	CASSTGLPSGANVLTF
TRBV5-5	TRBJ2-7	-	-	TGTGCCAGCCTGAGTTACTATGGGTACGAGCAGTACTTC	CASLSYYGYEQYF
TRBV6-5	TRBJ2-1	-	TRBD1	TGTGCCAGCAGTAGGACAGGGGGAGGTGATGAGCAGTTCTTC	CASSRTGGGDEQFF
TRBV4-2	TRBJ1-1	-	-	TGTGCCAGCAGCCAAGGTGGAGGGGCGCACACTGAAGCTTTCTTT	CASSQGGGAHTEAFF
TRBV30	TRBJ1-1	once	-	TGTGCCTGGGACTCAGGGATGAACACTGAAGCTTTCTTT	CAWDSGMNTEAFF
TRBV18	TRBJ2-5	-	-	TGTGCCAGCTCACTCCAAATCCCCCAAGAGACCCAGTACTTC	CASSLQIPQETQYF
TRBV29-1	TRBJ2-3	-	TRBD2	TGCAGCGCCCGACTAGCGGTTAGCACAGATACGCAGTATTTT	CSARLAVSTDTQYF
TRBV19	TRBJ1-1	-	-	TGTTCCACTCTAAGCGAGGGCAGAGCTTTCTTT	CSTLSEGRAFF
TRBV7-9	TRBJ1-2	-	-	TGTGCCAGCAGCTTAGGAGGCACAACCACCGCTAACTATGGCTACACCTTC	CASSLGGTTTANYGYTF
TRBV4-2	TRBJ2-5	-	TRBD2	TGTGCCAGCAGTCTTGGCGGGGGGGCGGGAGAGACCCAGTACTTC	CASSLGGGAGETQYF
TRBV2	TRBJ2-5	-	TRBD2	TGTGCCAGCAGGGAGAATACTAGCGGAACCCAAGAGACCCAGTACTTC	CASRENTSGTQETQYF
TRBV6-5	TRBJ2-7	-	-	TGTGCCAGCAGTTATGGTACAGTCACCTACGAGCAGTACTTC	CASSYGTVTYEQYF
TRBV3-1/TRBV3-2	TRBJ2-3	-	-	TGTGCCAGCAGCCCCGGGGTTGCCACGGCAACAGATACGCAGTATTTT	CASSPGVATATDTQYF
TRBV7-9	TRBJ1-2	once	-	TGTGCCAGCAGCTTGATCTTGGGCGAAGCTAACTATGGCTACACCTTC	CASSLILGEANYGYTF